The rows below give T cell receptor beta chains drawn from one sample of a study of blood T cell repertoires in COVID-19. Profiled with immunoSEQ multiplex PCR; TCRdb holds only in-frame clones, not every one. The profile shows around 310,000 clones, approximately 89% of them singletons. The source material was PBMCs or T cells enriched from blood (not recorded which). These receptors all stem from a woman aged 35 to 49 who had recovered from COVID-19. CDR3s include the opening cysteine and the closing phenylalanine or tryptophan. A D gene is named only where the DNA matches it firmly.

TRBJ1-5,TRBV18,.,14,CASSPMTDPRPQHF,TGTGCCAGCTCACCAATGACAGACCCAAGGCCCCAGCATTTT
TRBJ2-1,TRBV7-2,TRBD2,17,CASSRGSSGRRGNEQFF,TGTGCCAGCAGCCGTGGGTCTAGCGGGCGCCGGGGCAATGAGCAGTTCTTC
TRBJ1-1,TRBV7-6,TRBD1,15,CASSEQQGVNTEAFF,TGTGCCAGCAGCGAGCAACAGGGGGTGAACACTGAAGCTTTCTTT
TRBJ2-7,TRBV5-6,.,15,CASSLGSGRGYEQYF,TGTGCCAGCAGCTTGGGGTCAGGGAGGGGGTACGAGCAGTACTTC
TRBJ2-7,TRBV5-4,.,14,CASSAQQGPYEQYF,TGTGCCAGCTCCGCCCAACAGGGCCCCTACGAGCAGTACTTC
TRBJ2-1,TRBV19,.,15,CASSMARESYNEQFF,TGTGCCAGTAGTATGGCGAGGGAGTCCTACAATGAGCAGTTCTTC
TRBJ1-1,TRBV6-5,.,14,CASRTDTKNTEAFF,TGTGCCAGCAGGACCGACACCAAGAACACTGAAGCTTTCTTT
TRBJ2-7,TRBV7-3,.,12,CASSSGVGEQYF,TGTGCCAGCAGCTCGGGAGTTGGGGAGCAGTACTTC
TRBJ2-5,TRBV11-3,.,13,CASSRGPQETQYF,TGTGCCAGCAGCCGGGGTCCTCAAGAGACCCAGTACTTC
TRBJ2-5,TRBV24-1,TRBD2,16,CATSDGSLAGGETQYF,TGTGCCACCAGTGATGGATCACTAGCGGGAGGGGAGACCCAGTACTTC
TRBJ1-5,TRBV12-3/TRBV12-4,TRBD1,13,CASRLTGHQPQHF,TGTGCCAGCAGATTGACAGGGCATCAGCCCCAGCATTTT
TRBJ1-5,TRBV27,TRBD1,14,CASRRQGDGQPQHF,TGTGCCAGCAGACGACAGGGGGATGGACAGCCCCAGCATTTT
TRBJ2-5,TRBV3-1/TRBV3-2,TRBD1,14,CASRGDSEKETQYF,TGTGCCAGCAGAGGGGACAGCGAGAAAGAGACCCAGTACTTC
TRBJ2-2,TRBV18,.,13,CASSPSGYEELFF,TGTGCCAGCTCACCATCGGGGTACGAGGAGCTGTTTTTT
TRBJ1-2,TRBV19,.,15,CASSPGRFYFYGYTF,TGTGCCAGTAGTCCAGGTCGGTTTTACTTCTATGGCTACACCTTC
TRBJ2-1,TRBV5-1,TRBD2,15,CASSLGPSGGYEQFF,TGCGCCAGCAGCTTGGGCCCTAGCGGGGGGTACGAGCAGTTCTTC